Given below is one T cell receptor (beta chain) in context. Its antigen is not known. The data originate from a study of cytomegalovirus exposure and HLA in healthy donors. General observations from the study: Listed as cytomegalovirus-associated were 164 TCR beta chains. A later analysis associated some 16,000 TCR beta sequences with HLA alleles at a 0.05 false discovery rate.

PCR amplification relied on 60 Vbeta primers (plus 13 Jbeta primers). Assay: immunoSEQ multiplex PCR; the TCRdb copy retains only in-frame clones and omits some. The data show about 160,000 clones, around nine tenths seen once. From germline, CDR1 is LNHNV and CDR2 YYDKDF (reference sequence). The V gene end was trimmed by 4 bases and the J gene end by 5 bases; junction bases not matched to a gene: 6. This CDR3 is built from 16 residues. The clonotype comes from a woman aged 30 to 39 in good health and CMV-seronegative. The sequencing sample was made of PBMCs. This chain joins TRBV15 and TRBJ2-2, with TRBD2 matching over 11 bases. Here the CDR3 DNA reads TGTGCCACCAGCACCACTAGCGGGAGTGGAACCGGGGAGCTGTTTTTT. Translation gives CATSTTSGSGTGELFF.